The source of this T cell receptor (beta chain) is a study of cytomegalovirus exposure and HLA in healthy donors. The CDR3 has 15 amino acids. The V end lost 2 bases, the J end lost 4 bases, and 13 bases lay between the germline ends. Germline V lookup: CDR1 MDHEN, CDR2 SYDVKM. Overall study results and limits: Associated with HLA alleles at 0.05 false discovery rate in a later analysis were fewer than 20,000 TCR beta sequences. It was confirmed in vitro that three of the CMV-associated chains were specific for CMV antigens. Productive rates of about 87% or about 30% were seen for most TCR beta V segments in an earlier analysis. HLA-A and HLA-B allele assignments for most subjects were reportedly predicted accurately using TCR beta sequences.

A multiplex PCR was run with 60 Vbeta primers and 13 Jbeta primers. Data came from immunoSEQ multiplex PCR; TCRdb stores just in-frame clones and leaves some out. In the table there are roughly 200,000 clones, about 80% of which are singletons. Turning to this clone: Its specificity is unknown.

The source material was PBMCs. The clonotype was recovered from a woman in her 40s in good health and CMV-seronegative. V is TRBV28 and J is TRBJ2-3; D not resolved. CDR3 sequence: CASSLPFDFPDTQYF. The CDR3 DNA follows: TGTGCCAGCAGTTTACCCTTTGACTTCCCAGATACGCAGTATTTT.